A selection of T cell receptor beta chains follows, all from one sample in a study of Graves' ophthalmopathy and Graves' hyperthyroidism. From the multiplex PCR reads, TCRdb called clonotypes with MiXCR, one entry per CDR3 protein. In the table there are fewer than 650,000 distinct CDR3 sequences, 22% of which are singletons. The source material was peripheral blood. These receptor sequences come from a woman between 18 and 30 years old with stable Graves' hyperthyroidism. Some clones in this sample may be carry-over from other donors' samples. CDR3s include the opening cysteine and the closing phenylalanine or tryptophan. Each record gives: clone size, D gene, V gene, J gene, CDR3 DNA, CDR3 protein. A D gene is named only where the DNA matches it firmly. The size entry is marked missing in some rows and otherwise reads once, few, many or a size class.

>.|.|TRBV24-1|TRBJ2-2
TGTGCCACCAGTGAAATGGGTTTGCTGTTTTTT
CATSEMGLLFF
>many|.|TRBV20-1|TRBJ2-5
TGCAGTGCCCGGCGCGGGGAGACCCAGTACTTC
CSARRGETQYF
>many|TRBD1|TRBV6-5|TRBJ2-5
TGTGCCAGCAGTTACCCCCTCGGGACAGGGGCAGAGACCCAGTACTTC
CASSYPLGTGAETQYF
>many|.|TRBV11-2|TRBJ1-2
TGTGCCAGCAGCTACACTGGGACATTTCGTCTCCGCTACACCTTC
CASSYTGTFRLRYTF
>.|.|TRBV12-3/TRBV12-4|TRBJ1-2
TGTGCCAGCAGTTTTACGCGAGCGGACCTGGGGTCCTATGGCTACACCTTC
CASSFTRADLGSYGYTF
>few|.|TRBV11-1|TRBJ1-1
TGTGCCAGCAGCTTAGGAAGCAGGAGAACGAACACTGAAGCTTTCTTT
CASSLGSRRTNTEAFF
>many|.|TRBV19|TRBJ2-7
TGTGCCAGCGGCGGCCTCTCCTACGAGCAGTACTTC
CASGGLSYEQYF
>many|.|TRBV19|TRBJ1-2
TGTGCCAGTAGTATAGAGGCCGGTGGAGGGTATGGCTACACCTTC
CASSIEAGGGYGYTF
>many|.|TRBV28|TRBJ1-5
TGTGCCAGCACTTTCGGGGGGTCGTGGGGCAAAAGCAATCAGCCCCAGCATTTT
CASTFGGSWGKSNQPQHF
>many|.|TRBV10-3|TRBJ2-7
TGTGCCATCAGTGAGTCCAGGGCCTCCTACGAGCAGTACTTC
CAISESRASYEQYF
>.|.|TRBV6-4|TRBJ2-5
TGTGCCAGCCGGTGGAACATTCAAGAGACCCAGTACTTC
CASRWNIQETQYF
>few|TRBD1|TRBV4-2|TRBJ2-7
TGTGCCAGCAGCCTGGACAGGGTCAGCTCCTACGAGCAGTACTTC
CASSLDRVSSYEQYF
>many|.|TRBV7-9|TRBJ1-1
TGTGCCAGCAGCCGTGATTTTGGCACTGAAGCTTTCTTT
CASSRDFGTEAFF
>.|.|TRBV5-1|TRBJ2-1
TGCGCCAGCAGCTTGGCCACTGTGGGGGCGCGGAGTGATGAGCAGTTCTTC
CASSLATVGARSDEQFF
>.|.|TRBV6-5|TRBJ1-5
TGTGCCAGCAGTTACTCCAAGCTCGATCAGCCCCAGCATTTT
CASSYSKLDQPQHF
>many|.|TRBV19|TRBJ1-5
TGTGCCAGTAGTATCGGACCCAGGGGAAGGGCCCAGCATTTT
CASSIGPRGRAQHF
>.|.|TRBV4-1|TRBJ1-2
TGCGCCAGCAGCCCCCCCTCAGAAGTAGGACAGAACTATGGCTACACCTTC
CASSPPSEVGQNYGYTF
>.|.|TRBV5-1|TRBJ1-1
TGCGCCAGCAGCTTGATGCAGGGAAGGACTGAAGCTTTCTTT
CASSLMQGRTEAFF
>many|TRBD1|TRBV7-3|TRBJ2-5
TGTGCCAGCAGCTCGACAGGGTGGGGAGAGACCCAGTACTTC
CASSSTGWGETQYF
>many|.|TRBV7-2|TRBJ2-7
TGTGCCAGCAGCAATTCCGGTGGACGGCCCTACGAGCAGTACTTC
CASSNSGGRPYEQYF
>.|TRBD1|TRBV28|TRBJ1-6
TGTGCCAGCAGTCTATACAGGGGGCAGGTGACTTCACCCCTCCACTTT
CASSLYRGQVTSPLHF
>.|.|TRBV20-1|TRBJ1-2
TGCAGTGCCTCTGGGCCGGGGAACTATGGCTACACCTTC
CSASGPGNYGYTF
>few|.|TRBV6-1|TRBJ2-7
TGTGCCAGCAGTGATCAGGGTCAGCCTTACGAGCAGTACTTC
CASSDQGQPYEQYF
>.|.|TRBV5-1|TRBJ1-5
TGCGCCAGCAGCTCGACCAGCGGACTCAATCAGCCCCAGCATTTT
CASSSTSGLNQPQHF
>.|.|TRBV7-2|TRBJ2-5
TGTGCCAGCAGCTTAGAGGTAGCGGCCTGGGGGGAGACCCAGTACTTC
CASSLEVAAWGETQYF
>many|.|TRBV6-1|TRBJ1-5
TGTGCCAGCAGCCAGGACCCCCTCGCGGGTAAGCCCCAGCATTTT
CASSQDPLAGKPQHF
>many|TRBD2|TRBV11-2|TRBJ2-4
TGTGCCAGCAGTCCTAGCGGGGGGACCGAAAACATTCAGTACTTC
CASSPSGGTENIQYF
>few|TRBD2|TRBV11-2|TRBJ2-7
TGTGCCAGCAGCGGTCCCTTAGCGGGAGGCGTCAACGAGCAGTACTTC
CASSGPLAGGVNEQYF
>many|TRBD1|TRBV6-1|TRBJ1-1
TGTGCCAGCAGTGAGTTCTCCCGGACAGGGGTGACTGAAGCTTTCTTT
CASSEFSRTGVTEAFF
>many|TRBD1|TRBV6-1|TRBJ1-5
TGTGCCAGCAGCCCTACAGGGGACAATCAGCCCCAGCATTTT
CASSPTGDNQPQHF
>many|.|TRBV20-1|TRBJ2-4
TGCAGTGCTACACACCTAGCCAAAAACATTCAGTACTTC
CSATHLAKNIQYF
>many|.|TRBV4-1|TRBJ1-1
TGCGCCAGCAGCCCAAAGGGGGTTGACACTGAAGCTTTCTTT
CASSPKGVDTEAFF
>many|TRBD2|TRBV5-1|TRBJ2-7
TGCGCCAGCAAGCCCCCCGGACTAGCGGGAGACTACGAGCAGTACTTC
CASKPPGLAGDYEQYF
>many|TRBD1|TRBV6-1|TRBJ1-1
TGTGCCAGCGGATGGGGGACAGCTGTCGGCACTGAAGCTTTCTTT
CASGWGTAVGTEAFF
>many|.|TRBV6-1|TRBJ2-7
TGTGCCAGCTCGACCCGGGACACTTACTACGAGCAGTACTTC
CASSTRDTYYEQYF
>many|.|TRBV7-9|TRBJ1-6
TGTGCCAGCAGCTCGGAAGGAGTTGGTTCACCCCTCCACTTT
CASSSEGVGSPLHF
>many|.|TRBV6-1|TRBJ2-7
TGTGCCACACTACAGGGTCCCTACGAGCAGTACTTC
CATLQGPYEQYF
>many|.|TRBV10-1|TRBJ2-7
TGCGCCAGCAGTGAGTCACAATATTGGCCGAGCTCCTACGAGCAGTACTTC
CASSESQYWPSSYEQYF
>.|.|TRBV6-1|TRBJ1-2
TGTGCCAGCAGTGAACGGGGCTATGGCTACAGCTTC
CASSERGYGYSF
>.|TRBD1|TRBV10-3|TRBJ1-5
TGTGCCACCGGGACAGGGACGGACAATAGCAATCAGCCCCAGCATTTT
CATGTGTDNSNQPQHF
>.|.|TRBV15|TRBJ2-1
TGTGCCACCAGCAGAGATTTTTATGGGACACCGTGGGATGAGAAGTTCTTC
CATSRDFYGTPWDEKFF
>.|.|TRBV19|TRBJ2-7
TGTGCCAGTAGTCCGGGAAGGTTAGTTTACTTC
CASSPGRLVYF
>.|TRBD1|TRBV10-3|TRBJ1-2
TGTGCCATCAGGGGGACAGAGATCTATGGCTACACCTTC
CAIRGTEIYGYTF
>many|TRBD1|TRBV13|TRBJ2-7
TGTGCCAGCAGCTTAGTTGGGACAGGACTCGCCTACGAGCAGTACTTC
CASSLVGTGLAYEQYF
>few|.|TRBV2|TRBJ1-1
TGTGCCAGCAGTGAGGGGGTTGGGGATAACACTGAAGCTTTCTTT
CASSEGVGDNTEAFF